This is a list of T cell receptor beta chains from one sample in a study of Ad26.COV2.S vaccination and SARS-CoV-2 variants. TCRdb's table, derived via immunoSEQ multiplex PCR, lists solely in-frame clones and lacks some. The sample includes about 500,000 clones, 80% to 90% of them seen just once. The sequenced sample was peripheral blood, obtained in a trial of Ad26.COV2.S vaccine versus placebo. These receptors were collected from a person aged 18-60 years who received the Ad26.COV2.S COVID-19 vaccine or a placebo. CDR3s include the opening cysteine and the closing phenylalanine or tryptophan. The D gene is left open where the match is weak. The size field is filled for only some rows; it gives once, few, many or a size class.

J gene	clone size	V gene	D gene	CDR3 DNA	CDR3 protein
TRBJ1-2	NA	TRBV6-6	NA	TGTGCCAGCAGTTACTCGGGACCTAACTATGGCTACACCTTC	CASSYSGPNYGYTF
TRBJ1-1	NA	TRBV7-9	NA	TGTGCCAGCAGCTTAGACATGAAGGGGCTGAACACTGAAGCTTTCTTT	CASSLDMKGLNTEAFF
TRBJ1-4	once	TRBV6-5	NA	TGTGCCAGCAGGCGGGACACCTTAGATGAAAAACTGTTTTTT	CASRRDTLDEKLFF
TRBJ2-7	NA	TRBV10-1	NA	TGCGCCAGCAGTGGAGGGAGCTCCTACAAGCAGTACTTC	CASSGGSSYKQYF
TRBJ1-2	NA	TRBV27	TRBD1	TGTGCCAGCAGATCGACAGGGGGTTATGGCTACACCTTC	CASRSTGGYGYTF
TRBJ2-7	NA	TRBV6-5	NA	TGTGCCAGCAAAATCCGGGACACTTGGACCTACGAGCAGTACTTC	CASKIRDTWTYEQYF
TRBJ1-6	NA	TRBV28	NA	TGTGCCAGCAGTCCTCGCCCCCGAGTTTCACCCCTCCACTTT	CASSPRPRVSPLHF
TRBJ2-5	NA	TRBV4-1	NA	TGCGCCAGCAGGGGGGCCAGCGAAGAGACCCAGTACTTC	CASRGASEETQYF
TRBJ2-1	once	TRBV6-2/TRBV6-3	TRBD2	TGTGCCAGCAGTTTAGTATTAGCGGGATATGAGCAGTTCTTC	CASSLVLAGYEQFF
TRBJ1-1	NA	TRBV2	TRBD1	TGTGCCAGCAGCCAAACAGGGGGCACTGAAGCTTTCTTT	CASSQTGGTEAFF
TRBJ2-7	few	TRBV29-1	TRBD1	TGCAGCGTTGAAGAAGGGAGACAGGGTTACTTC	CSVEEGRQGYF
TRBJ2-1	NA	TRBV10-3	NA	TGTGCCATCAGTGAGCTCCTAGTTTCAGATGAGCAGTTCTTC	CAISELLVSDEQFF
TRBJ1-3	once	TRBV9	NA	TGTGCCAGCAGCGTAGGAGAAACTGGAAACACCATATATTTT	CASSVGETGNTIYF
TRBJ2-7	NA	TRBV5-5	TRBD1	TGTGCCAGCAGCTTGGCCAAGTGGACAGGGGTTTTCTACGAGCAGTACTTC	CASSLAKWTGVFYEQYF
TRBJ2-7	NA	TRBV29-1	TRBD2	TGCAGCGCCGAAACCTCGGCTCTAGCGGAGGCCTACGAGCAGTACTTC	CSAETSALAEAYEQYF
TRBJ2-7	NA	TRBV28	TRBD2	TGTGCCAGCAGTTTCTCGGACAGTGGGACTAGCGGGAGACAGGGGCAGTACTTC	CASSFSDSGTSGRQGQYF
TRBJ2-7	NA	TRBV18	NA	TGTGCCAGCTCACTTAAAAGCGGACAGAGCTCCTACGAGCAGTACTTC	CASSLKSGQSSYEQYF
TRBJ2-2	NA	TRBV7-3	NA	TGTGCCAGCAGCCCCGCAGGGGCGAACACCGGGGAGCTGTTTTTT	CASSPAGANTGELFF
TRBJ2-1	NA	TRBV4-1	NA	TGCGCCAGCAGCCAACATAGCGGCTACTCCTACAATGAGCAGTTCTTC	CASSQHSGYSYNEQFF
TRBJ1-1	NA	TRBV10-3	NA	TGTGCCACCCGGGACGACGGGACAGCTTTCTTT	CATRDDGTAFF
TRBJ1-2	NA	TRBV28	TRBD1	TGTGCCAGCAGCCAGTCGTTCGGGACAGGGCAAGAATATGGCTACACCTTC	CASSQSFGTGQEYGYTF
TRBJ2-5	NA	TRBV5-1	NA	TGCGCCAGCAGCTGGGGGCGCCACCAAGAGACCCAGTACTTC	CASSWGRHQETQYF
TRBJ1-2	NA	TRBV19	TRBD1	TGTGCCAGTAGGGATTCTACAGGGGCGGCTAAAGGCTACACCTTC	CASRDSTGAAKGYTF
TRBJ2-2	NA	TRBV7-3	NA	TGTGCCAGCAGCTTATTAGGGGACACCGGGGAGCTGTTTTTT	CASSLLGDTGELFF
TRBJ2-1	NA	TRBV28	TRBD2	TGTGCCAGCAGTTTAGGACTAGCGGCAGGACTCTCCTACAATGAGCAGTTCTTC	CASSLGLAAGLSYNEQFF
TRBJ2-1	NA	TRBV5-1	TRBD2	TGCGCCAGCAGCTTGGCTTTAACTAGCGACAATGAGCAGTTCTTC	CASSLALTSDNEQFF
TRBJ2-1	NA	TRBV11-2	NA	TGTGCCAGCAGCCCCGGGGGTCAGGAGGTCCAGTTCTTC	CASSPGGQEVQFF
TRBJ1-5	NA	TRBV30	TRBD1	TGTGCCTGGAGTGGGACAGGGTCTCAGCCCCAGCATTTT	CAWSGTGSQPQHF
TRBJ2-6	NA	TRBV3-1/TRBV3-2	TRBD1	TGTGCCAGCAGCCAAGTGGGACAGTACCTGTCTGGGGCCAACGTCCTGACTTTC	CASSQVGQYLSGANVLTF
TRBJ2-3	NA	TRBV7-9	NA	TGTGCCAGCAGCTTAGCAGATACGCAGTATTTT	CASSLADTQYF
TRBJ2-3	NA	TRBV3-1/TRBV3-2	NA	TGTGCCAGCAGCCTAGAGGGTCCAGATACGCAGTATTTT	CASSLEGPDTQYF
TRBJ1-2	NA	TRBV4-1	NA	TGCGCCAGCAGCCTTCAGAGGGGAAGTAACTATGGCTACACCTTC	CASSLQRGSNYGYTF
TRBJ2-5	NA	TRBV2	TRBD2	TGTGCCAGCATCTCCAGCGGGAGATGGGAGACCCAGTACTTC	CASISSGRWETQYF
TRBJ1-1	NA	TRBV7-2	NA	TGTGCCAGCAGCTTATATCGACAGGCGAACACTGAAGCTTTCTTT	CASSLYRQANTEAFF
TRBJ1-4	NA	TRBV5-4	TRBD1	TGTGCCAGCAGCCCCGGGACAGGGGGTGAAAAACTGTTTTTT	CASSPGTGGEKLFF
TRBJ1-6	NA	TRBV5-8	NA	TGTGCCAGCAGCCTTCGGCTGAGCGGAAATTCACCCCTCCACTTT	CASSLRLSGNSPLHF
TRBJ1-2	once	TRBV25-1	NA	TGTGCCAGCAGTGACACCAGGAGGGTTGACTATGGCTACACCTTC	CASSDTRRVDYGYTF
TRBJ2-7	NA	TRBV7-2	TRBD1	TGTGCCAGCAGCCGGGACAGGGGCTCCTACGAGCAGTACTTC	CASSRDRGSYEQYF
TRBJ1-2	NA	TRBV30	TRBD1	TGTGCCTGGAGTCGGGACAGCATACAGGCCCTCTACTATGGCTACACCTTC	CAWSRDSIQALYYGYTF
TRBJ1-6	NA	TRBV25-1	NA	TGTGCCAGCAGTGATACAGTCAGCGATTCACCCCTCCACTTT	CASSDTVSDSPLHF
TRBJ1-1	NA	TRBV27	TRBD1	TGTGCCAGCAGACGGACAGGGGCACTAAACATGAACACTGAAGCTTTCTTT	CASRRTGALNMNTEAFF
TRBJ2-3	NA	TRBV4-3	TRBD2	TGCGCCAGCAGCCAAGGGGAACTAGCGGATCTCACAGATACGCAGTATTTT	CASSQGELADLTDTQYF
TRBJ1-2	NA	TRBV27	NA	TGTGCCAGCAGTTTAAAAAGGGGTTATGGCTACACCTTC	CASSLKRGYGYTF
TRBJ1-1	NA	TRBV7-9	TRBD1	TGTGCCAGCAGCCTCGGACAGGGGGCGTCGCACACTGAAGCTTTCTTT	CASSLGQGASHTEAFF
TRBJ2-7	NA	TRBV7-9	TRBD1	TGTGCCAGCAGCCAGACAGGGCCTCGGTACGAGCAGTACTTC	CASSQTGPRYEQYF
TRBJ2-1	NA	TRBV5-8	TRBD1	TGTGCCAGCAGCTTGGGCCGGGACAGGGGATACAATGAGCAGTTCTTC	CASSLGRDRGYNEQFF
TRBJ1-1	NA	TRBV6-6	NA	TGTGCCAGCAGTTACTCGAAAGGGGAGAACACTGAAGCTTTCTTT	CASSYSKGENTEAFF
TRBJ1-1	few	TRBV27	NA	TGTGCCAGCCGCAGGGCTTCGGGTTTTGAAGCTTTCTTT	CASRRASGFEAFF
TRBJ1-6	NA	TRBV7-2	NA	TGTGCCAGCAGTTTTGACAGTTTTAATTCACCCCTCCACTTT	CASSFDSFNSPLHF
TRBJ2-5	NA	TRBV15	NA	TGTGCCACGTCCCTCGAGAGTCGAGGGCAAGAGACCCAGTACTTC	CATSLESRGQETQYF
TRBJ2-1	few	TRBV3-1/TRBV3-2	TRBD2	TGTGCCAGCAGCTTTACTAGCGGGAGGGCTGAGCAGTTCTTC	CASSFTSGRAEQFF
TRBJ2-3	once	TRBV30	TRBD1	TGTGCCTGGACAGGGGGAAATCTCCTCACAGATACGCAGTATTTT	CAWTGGNLLTDTQYF
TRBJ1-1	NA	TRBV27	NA	TGTGCCAGCAGTGCCCTTGGGGGGGTGAACACTGAAGCTTTCTTT	CASSALGGVNTEAFF
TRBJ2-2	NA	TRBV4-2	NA	TGTGCCAGCAGCCAAGACGTCGGAGGGGGAAGGGGAACGAGGGCCGGGGAGCTGTTTTTT	CASSQDVGGGRGTRAGELFF
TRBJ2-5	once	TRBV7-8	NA	TGTGCCAGCAGCTTAGTTCTAGCGACCCAAGAGACCCAGTACTTC	CASSLVLATQETQYF
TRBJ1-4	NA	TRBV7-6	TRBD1	TGTGCCAGCAGCTTGAGGGACAGGGGCGTTCAGGGGGGGGAAAAACTGTTTTTT	CASSLRDRGVQGGEKLFF